The 12 T cell receptor beta chains listed next were all sequenced from one sample in a study of graft-versus-host responses after intestinal transplantation. Their antigens remain unidentified. The table came from immunoSEQ multiplex PCR; TCRdb's copy has only in-frame clones and leaves some out. Of about 81,000 clones listed, 91% are singletons. The source was unstimulated CD4+ T cells sorted from spleen or lymph node cells, collected before transplant. These receptor sequences come from a human donor who was the organ donor for an intestinal transplant.

This chain uses TRBV6-5 with TRBJ1-1; maybe TRBD1 (6 bases). This CDR3 comprises 14 residues. Germline CDR1 reads MNHEY; CDR2 reads SVGAGI. Trimming stripped 6 bases from V and 0 bases from J, with 11 bases between. Here the CDR3 DNA reads TGTGCCAGCAGACCAGGGGTGGTGAACACTGAAGCTTTCTTT. This codes for CASRPGVVNTEAFF.

The gene calls are TRBV6-5 and TRBJ1-1; tentative D call: TRBD1 (6 bases). Germline CDR1 reads MNHEY; CDR2 reads SVGAGI. V lost 5 bases and J lost 2, with 12 bases in between. The CDR3 spans 14 residues. DNA of the CDR3: TGTGCCAGCAGTGGTGTCAGGGGAAACACTGAAGCTTTCTTT. Translating it yields CASSGVRGNTEAFF.

This sequence joins TRBV7-3 and TRBJ1-1, with TRBD1 matching over 7 bases. Germline V gene sequence: CDR1 SGHTA, CDR2 FQGTGA. With V trimmed by 5 bases and J by 0 bases, 6 bases remained unmatched. The CDR3 contains 15 residues. CDR3 sequence: CASSTRQGMNTEAFF. In DNA, the CDR3 is TGTGCCAGCAGCACCAGACAGGGAATGAACACTGAAGCTTTCTTT.

The J gene is TRBJ2-7, the V gene TRBV25-1; 9 nucleotides match TRBD2. V dropped 2 bases and J dropped 3; count of bases not matched to a gene: 11. The CDR3 is 17 amino acids. Germline CDR1 is MGHDK and CDR2 is SYGVNS. In DNA form, the CDR3 reads TGTGCCAGCAGTGAAACCCCGCGGACTAGCGCGAGCTACGAGCAGTACTTC. It codes for CASSETPRTSASYEQYF.

The CDR3 spells CASSEGVGREGINQPQHF. In DNA, the CDR3 is TGTGCCAGCAGTGAAGGGGTAGGAAGGGAGGGTATTAATCAGCCCCAGCATTTT. V is TRBV6-1 and J is TRBJ1-5; D not certain. Germline V gene lookup returns CDR1 MNHNS and CDR2 SASEGT. CDR3 length: 18 amino acids. Trimming removed 1 base from V and 4 bases from J, with 20 bases in between.

The rearrangement links TRBV11-2 to TRBJ2-1; 13 nucleotides match TRBD2. With 5 bases clipped from V and 9 bases from J, the junction kept 4 bases outside the gene matches. The germline CDR1 and CDR2 sequences are SGHAT and FQNNGV. The CDR3 runs 14 residues. The CDR3 loop reads CASSSTSGGGEQFF. The CDR3 DNA sequence: TGTGCCAGCAGCAGTACTAGCGGGGGGGGTGAGCAGTTCTTC.

The CDR3 DNA sequence: TGTGCCAGCAGCAGCTCGGGGAAGCGGGGGGCCTACTCCTACAATGAGCAGTTCTTC. Protein sequence: CASSSSGKRGAYSYNEQFF. This chain connects TRBV11-2 to TRBJ2-1; 9 bases are shared with TRBD2. With V trimmed by 5 bases and J by 0 bases, 14 bases remained unmatched. This CDR3 is built from 19 residues. Germline-derived CDR1 and CDR2 are SGHAT and FQNNGV.

This clone has just a few counts. The CDR3 loop reads CASSGASTDTQYF. CDR3 DNA: TGCGCCAGCAGTGGAGCGAGCACAGATACGCAGTATTTT. This chain links TRBV10-1 with TRBJ2-3; D is unclear. Trimming shortened V by 4 bases and J by 0 bases, and 5 bases separated the two germline ends. This CDR3 comprises 13 residues. Germline assignment: CDR1 WNHNN and CDR2 SYGVQD (reference sequence).

In its sample, this clone was seen once. The J gene is TRBJ2-1, the V gene TRBV29-1; a weak D match, TRBD2 (6 bases). Germline V lookup: CDR1 SQVTM, CDR2 ANQGSEA. The CDR3 spans 18 residues. Trimming took 1 base from V and 9 from J, leaving 28 bases between them. CDR3 sequence (DNA): TGCAGCGTTGAAGTCGTTTCTGGGACTCTTCGGGTAGTCAGTGAGCAGTTCTTC. This sequence encodes CSVEVVSGTLRVVSEQFF.

This chain uses TRBV9 with TRBJ1-3, with D unclear. In germline, CDR1 is SGDLS, CDR2 YYNGEE. The ends were cut back, 4 bases at V and 0 bases at J, with 8 bases in the middle. This CDR3 has 14 amino acids. In nucleotides, the CDR3 is TGTGCCAGCAGCCCACTAGACTCTGGAAACACCATATATTTT. This codes for CASSPLDSGNTIYF.

This sequence joins TRBV7-9 and TRBJ2-1, with D possibly being TRBD2 (6 bases). The CDR3 is 17 residues long. Germline CDR1 reads SEHNR; CDR2 reads FQNEAQ (reference sequence). Trimming removed 4 bases at V and 4 bases at J, with 20 bases between. The chain's CDR3 is CASSWAPSSDGYNEQFF. The DNA of the CDR3 is TGTGCCAGCAGCTGGGCTCCCTCTAGCGACGGGTACAATGAGCAGTTCTTC.

The V and J genes are TRBV29-1 and TRBJ1-1; the match to TRBD1 covers 12 bases. CDR1 is SQVTM, CDR2 ANQGSEA, per germline. V gave up 5 bases and J gave up 8 bases; unmatched junction bases: 9. The CDR3 is made up of 14 amino acids. CDR3 region: CSVRPGQGAGEAFF. For the CDR3, the DNA is TGCAGCGTTCGACCGGGACAGGGGGCAGGAGAAGCTTTCTTT.